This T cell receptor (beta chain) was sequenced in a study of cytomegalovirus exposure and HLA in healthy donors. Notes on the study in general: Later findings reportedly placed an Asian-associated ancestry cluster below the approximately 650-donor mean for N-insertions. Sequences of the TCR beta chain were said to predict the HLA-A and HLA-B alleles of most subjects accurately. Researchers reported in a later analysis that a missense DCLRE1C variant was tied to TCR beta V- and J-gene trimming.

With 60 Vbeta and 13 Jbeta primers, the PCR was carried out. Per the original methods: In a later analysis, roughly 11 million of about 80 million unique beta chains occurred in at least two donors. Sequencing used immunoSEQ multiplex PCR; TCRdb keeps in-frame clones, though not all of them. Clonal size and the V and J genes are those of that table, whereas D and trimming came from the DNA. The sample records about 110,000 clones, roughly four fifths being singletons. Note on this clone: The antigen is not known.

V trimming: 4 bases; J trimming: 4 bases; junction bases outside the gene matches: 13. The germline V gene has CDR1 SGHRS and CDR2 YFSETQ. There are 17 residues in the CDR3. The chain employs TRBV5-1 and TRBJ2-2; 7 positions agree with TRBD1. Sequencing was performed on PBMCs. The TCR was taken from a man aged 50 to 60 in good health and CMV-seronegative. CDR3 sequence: CASSLTGPGGRTGELFF. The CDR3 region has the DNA TGCGCCAGCAGCCTGACGGGACCAGGGGGTCGCACCGGGGAGCTGTTTTTT.